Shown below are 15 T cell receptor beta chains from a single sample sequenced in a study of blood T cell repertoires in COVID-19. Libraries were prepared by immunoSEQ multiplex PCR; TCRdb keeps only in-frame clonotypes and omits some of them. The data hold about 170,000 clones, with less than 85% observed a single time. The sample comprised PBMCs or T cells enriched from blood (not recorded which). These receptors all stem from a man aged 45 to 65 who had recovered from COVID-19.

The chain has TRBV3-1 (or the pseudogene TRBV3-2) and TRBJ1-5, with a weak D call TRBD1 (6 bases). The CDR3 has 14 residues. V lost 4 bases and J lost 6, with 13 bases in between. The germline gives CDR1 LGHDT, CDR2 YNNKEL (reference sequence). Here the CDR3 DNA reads TGTGCCAGCAGCCTGACAGGCGACGCTCAGCCCCAGCATTTT. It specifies CASSLTGDAQPQHF.

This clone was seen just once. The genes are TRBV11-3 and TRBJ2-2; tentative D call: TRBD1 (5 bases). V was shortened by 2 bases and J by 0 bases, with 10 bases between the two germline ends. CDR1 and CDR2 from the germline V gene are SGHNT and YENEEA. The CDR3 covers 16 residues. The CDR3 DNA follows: TGTGCCAGCAGCTTAAGTGGGGCTTCGAACACCGGGGAGCTGTTTTTT. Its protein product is CASSLSGASNTGELFF.

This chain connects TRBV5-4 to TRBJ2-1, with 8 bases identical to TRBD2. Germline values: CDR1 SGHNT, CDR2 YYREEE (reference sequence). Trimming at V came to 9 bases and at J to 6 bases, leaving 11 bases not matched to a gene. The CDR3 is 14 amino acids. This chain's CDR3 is CANSNGGVINEQFF. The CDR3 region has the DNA TGTGCCAACTCAAACGGGGGGGTAATCAATGAGCAGTTCTTC.

CDR3 DNA: TGCGCCAGCAGCTTGGCGGCAGGGTCTAATGAAAAACTGTTTTTT. Amino acids: CASSLAAGSNEKLFF. J is TRBJ1-4 and V is TRBV5-1; a weak D match, TRBD1 (5 bases). From germline, CDR1 is SGHRS and CDR2 YFSETQ. V lost 0 bases to trimming and J lost 3 bases, with 9 bases between them. CDR3 length: 15 amino acids.

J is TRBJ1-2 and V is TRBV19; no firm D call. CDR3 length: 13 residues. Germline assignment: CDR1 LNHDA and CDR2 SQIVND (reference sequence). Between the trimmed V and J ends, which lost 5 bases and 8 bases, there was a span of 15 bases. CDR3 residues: CASSPIGEAGYTF. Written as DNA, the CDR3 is TGTGCCAGTAGTCCGATCGGAGAGGCGGGCTACACCTTC. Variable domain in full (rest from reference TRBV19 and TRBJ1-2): DGGITQSPKYLFRKEGQNVTLSCEQNLNHDAMYWYRQDPGQGLRLIYYSQIVNDFQKGDIAEGYSVSREKKESFPLTVTSAQKNPTAFYLCASSPIGEAGYTFGSGTRLTVV.

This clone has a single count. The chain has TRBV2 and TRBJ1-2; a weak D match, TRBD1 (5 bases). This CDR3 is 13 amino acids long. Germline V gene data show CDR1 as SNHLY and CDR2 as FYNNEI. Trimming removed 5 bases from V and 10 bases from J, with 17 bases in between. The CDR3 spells CASSRSGGEDYTF. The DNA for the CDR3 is TGTGCCAGCAGTCGTTCGGGGGGAGAGGACTACACCTTC. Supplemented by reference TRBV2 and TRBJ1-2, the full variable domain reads EPEVTQTPSHQVTQMGQEVILRCVPISNHLYFYWYRQILGQKVEFLVSFYNNEISEKSEIFDDQFSVERPDGSNFTLKIRSTKLEDSAMYFCASSRSGGEDYTFGSGTRLTVV.

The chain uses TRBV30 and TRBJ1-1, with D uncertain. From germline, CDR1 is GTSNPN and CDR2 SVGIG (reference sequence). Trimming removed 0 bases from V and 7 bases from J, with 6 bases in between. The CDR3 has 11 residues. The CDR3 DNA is TGTGCCTGGAGTGTACAGTTTGAAGCTTTCTTT. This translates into CAWSVQFEAFF.

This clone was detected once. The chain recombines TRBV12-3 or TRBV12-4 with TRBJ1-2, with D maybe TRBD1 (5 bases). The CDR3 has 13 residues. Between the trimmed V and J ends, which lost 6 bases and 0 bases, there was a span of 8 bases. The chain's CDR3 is CASRWGANYGYTF. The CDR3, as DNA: TGTGCCAGCAGGTGGGGGGCTAACTATGGCTACACCTTC.

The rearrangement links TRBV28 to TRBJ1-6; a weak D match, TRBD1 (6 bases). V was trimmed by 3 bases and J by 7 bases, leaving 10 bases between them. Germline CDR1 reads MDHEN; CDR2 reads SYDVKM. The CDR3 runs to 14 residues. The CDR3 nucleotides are TGTGCCAGCAGTTTCCTACAGGGAAATTCACCCCTCCACTTT. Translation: CASSFLQGNSPLHF.

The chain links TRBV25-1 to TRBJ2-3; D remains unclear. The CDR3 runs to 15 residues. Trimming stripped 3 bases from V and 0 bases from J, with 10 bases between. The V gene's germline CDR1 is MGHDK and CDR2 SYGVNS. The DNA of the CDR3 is TGTGCCAGCAGTGACGGGTCTCCTAGCACAGATACGCAGTATTTT. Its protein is CASSDGSPSTDTQYF.

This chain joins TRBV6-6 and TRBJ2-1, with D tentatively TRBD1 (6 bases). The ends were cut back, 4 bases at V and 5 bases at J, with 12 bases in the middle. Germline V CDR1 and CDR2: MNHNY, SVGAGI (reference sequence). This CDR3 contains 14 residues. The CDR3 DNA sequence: TGTGCCAGCAGTTCCCGAGGGGGTGACAATGAGCAGTTCTTC. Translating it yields CASSSRGGDNEQFF.

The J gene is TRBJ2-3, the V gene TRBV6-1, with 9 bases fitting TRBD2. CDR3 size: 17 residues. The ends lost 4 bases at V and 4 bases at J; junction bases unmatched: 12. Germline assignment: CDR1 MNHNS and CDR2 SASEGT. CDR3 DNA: TGTGCCAGCAGTGGGTCTAGCGGGGTTAGGGGGGCAGATACGCAGTATTTT. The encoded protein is CASSGSSGVRGADTQYF.

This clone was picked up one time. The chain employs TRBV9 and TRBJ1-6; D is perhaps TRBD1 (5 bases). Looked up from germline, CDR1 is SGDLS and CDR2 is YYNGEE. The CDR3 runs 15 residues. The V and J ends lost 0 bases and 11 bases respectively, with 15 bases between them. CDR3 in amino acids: CASSVANGGIAPLHF. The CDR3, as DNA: TGTGCCAGCAGCGTAGCAAACGGGGGGATCGCACCCCTCCACTTT.

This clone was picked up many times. CDR3 bases: TGTGCCAGCAGTTTACGGCTAGCGGGGGGAATCCACACAGATACGCAGTATTTT. It encodes CASSLRLAGGIHTDTQYF. The chain recombines TRBV27 with TRBJ2-3, with 11 bases lining up with TRBD2. This CDR3 is 18 amino acids long. Trimming cost V 2 bases and J 2 bases; bases outside gene matches: 9. The germline V gene has CDR1 MNHEY and CDR2 SMNVEV (reference sequence).

This CDR3 reads CSVMGQGDEQYF. DNA of the CDR3: TGCAGCGTGATGGGACAGGGCGACGAGCAGTACTTC. The gene calls are TRBV29-1 and TRBJ2-7, with 9 bases identical to TRBD1. The CDR3 has 12 amino acids. The junction had 5 bases not matched to a gene; V was cut back by 6 bases and J by 5 bases. Germline CDR1 reads SQVTM; CDR2 reads ANQGSEA.